These 17 T cell receptor beta chains were all obtained from the same sample, sequenced in a study of cytomegalovirus exposure and HLA in healthy donors. The PCR made use of 60 Vbeta and 13 Jbeta primers. Measured with immunoSEQ multiplex PCR; TCRdb has only the in-frame clones, and not every one. The table shows under 200,000 clones, with 70% to 85% occurring only once. The sample was PBMCs. The receptors stem from a woman in her forties in good health and CMV-seronegative.

The V and J genes are TRBV7-9 and TRBJ1-1; 9 bases line up with TRBD1. Germline CDR1 reads SEHNR; CDR2 reads FQNEAQ (reference sequence). CDR3 length: 14 amino acids. Trimming cost V 1 base and J 6 bases; bases outside gene matches: 3. CDR3 nucleotides: TGTGCCAGCAGCTTAGAGGGACAGGGTGCTGAAGCTTTCTTT. Amino acids: CASSLEGQGAEAFF.

This clone showed up just a few times. The chain recombines TRBV5-4 with TRBJ1-5, with TRBD1 as a possible D gene (5 bases). CDR1 and CDR2 (germline): SGHNT, YYREEE (reference sequence). The CDR3 is made up of 18 amino acids. Trimming removed 2 bases from V and 3 bases from J, with 21 bases in between. The CDR3 is CASSFRVDHRGPNQPQHF. As DNA, the CDR3 is TGTGCCAGCAGCTTCCGGGTCGACCATAGGGGTCCCAATCAGCCCCAGCATTTT.

The gene calls are TRBV11-3 and TRBJ1-1, with D unclear. V lost 0 bases and J lost 8, with 13 bases in between. This CDR3 comprises 14 residues. The germline V gene has CDR1 SGHNT and CDR2 YENEEA. The CDR3 DNA follows: TGTGCCAGCAGCTTAGAGGGCAGACGGCAGGAAGCTTTCTTT. Protein product: CASSLEGRRQEAFF.

This clone has a handful of counts. The genes are TRBV6-5 and TRBJ1-2; 8 bases line up with TRBD1. Germline values: CDR1 MNHEY, CDR2 SVGAGI. The CDR3 is 13 amino acids. The J segment lost 14 bases and the V segment lost 1 base, leaving 9 bases of the junction unmatched. The CDR3 DNA sequence: TGTGCCAGCAGTTACTTTCAGACAGGGGAAGTGACCTTC. Translating gives CASSYFQTGEVTF.

This clone has more than one count but fewer than ten. The V call is TRBV29-1, the J call TRBJ1-5; TRBD1 aligns across 7 bases. J gave up 1 base and V 4 bases, and 1 base lay outside the gene matches. Germline CDR1 and CDR2: SQVTM and ANQGSEA. The CDR3 has 13 amino acids. Here the CDR3 reads CSVAGGSNQPQHF. In nucleotides, the CDR3 is TGCAGCGTTGCAGGGGGAAGCAATCAGCCCCAGCATTTT.

This clone was observed a handful of times. This rearrangement joins TRBV4-3 to TRBJ2-7; 9 nucleotides align to TRBD2. Trimming took 4 bases from V and 3 from J; bases not matched to a gene: 10. The CDR3 spans 16 residues. Looked up from germline, CDR1 is LGHNA and CDR2 is YSLEER. CDR3 DNA sequence: TGCGCCAGCAGCCTCCAAGCGGGGGGACAGATCTACGAGCAGTACTTC. This gives the protein CASSLQAGGQIYEQYF.

The chain combines TRBV5-4 with TRBJ2-7, with a weak D call TRBD1 (7 bases). Looked up from germline, CDR1 is SGHNT and CDR2 is YYREEE (reference sequence). The CDR3 has 16 residues. The V end was cut by 4 bases, the J end by 5 bases, with 22 bases between. CDR3 sequence: CASSARQGGIANEQYF. The CDR3 nucleotides are TGTGCCAGCAGCGCTAGACAGGGAGGAATCGCGAACGAGCAGTACTTC.

The chain uses TRBV11-2 and TRBJ2-1; 9 bases map to TRBD1. Germline V lookup: CDR1 SGHAT, CDR2 FQNNGV. The V segment lost 4 bases and the J segment 2 bases; nucleotides outside the gene matches: 3. CDR3 length: 15 amino acids. CDR3 in amino acids: CASSWGQGTYNEQFF. The CDR3 bases are TGTGCCAGCAGCTGGGGACAGGGAACCTACAATGAGCAGTTCTTC.

The chain employs TRBV28 and TRBJ1-5; D gene unclear. This CDR3 is built from 15 residues. V lost 5 bases and J lost 4, with 15 bases in between. CDR1 and CDR2 from the germline V gene are MDHEN and SYDVKM. DNA of the CDR3: TGTGCCAGCAGTATAGCCGGGAGTCTAAATCAGCCCCAGCATTTT. It is translated as CASSIAGSLNQPQHF.

The rearrangement links TRBV6-5 to TRBJ2-1; 9 bases fit TRBD1. This CDR3 spans 15 amino acids. Germline V gene lookup returns CDR1 MNHEY and CDR2 SVGAGI. The trim removed 7 bases at V and 7 bases at J, leaving 11 bases unmatched. The CDR3 here is CASTPPDRGGNEQFF. The CDR3 bases are TGTGCCAGCACTCCTCCGGACAGGGGAGGTAATGAGCAGTTCTTC.

The rearrangement uses TRBV6-1 and TRBJ1-5; 8 bases fit TRBD1. V lost 4 bases to trimming and J lost 6 bases; unmatched junction nucleotides: 5. CDR1 and CDR2 from the germline V gene are MNHNS and SASEGT. The CDR3 runs to 14 residues. As DNA, the CDR3 is TGTGCCAGCAGTGTTAACAGGGGGGCTCAGCCCCAGCATTTT. Its protein is CASSVNRGAQPQHF.

The V and J genes are TRBV7-2 and TRBJ2-5; 12 positions agree with TRBD2. V lost 1 base, J lost 5 bases, and 8 bases stayed unmatched. The CDR3 has 17 amino acids. Per the germline V gene, CDR1 is SGHTA and CDR2 is FQGNSA. In DNA form, the CDR3 reads TGTGCCAGCAGCTTAGGCCCTAGCGGGAGGGCCCGGGAGACCCAGTACTTC. Protein product: CASSLGPSGRARETQYF.

The chain carries TRBV11-2 and TRBJ1-1; D is possibly TRBD1 (5 bases). The CDR3 consists of 15 residues. V lost 3 bases to trimming and J lost 3 bases, with 14 bases between them. Germline CDR1 is SGHAT and CDR2 is FQNNGV. CDR3 sequence: CASSFPRPRDTEAFF. CDR3 DNA: TGTGCCAGCAGCTTCCCACGGCCCAGGGACACTGAAGCTTTCTTT.

The rearrangement uses TRBV5-1 and TRBJ1-1; D unresolved. Germline V gives CDR1 SGHRS, CDR2 YFSETQ. CDR3 length: 15 amino acids. The V end lost 4 bases, the J end lost 3 bases, and 16 bases lay between the germline ends. The CDR3 bases are TGCGCCAGCAGCCTCGCACGACTCGGCGACACTGAAGCTTTCTTT. This translates into CASSLARLGDTEAFF.

This clone has a handful of counts. The CDR3 nucleotides are TGTGCCAGCAGTCAATTAGCGGGGGGGCCTTATACGCAGTATTTT. It is translated as CASSQLAGGPYTQYF. The rearrangement uses TRBV11-3 and TRBJ2-3; TRBD2 agrees at 11 bases. This CDR3 spans 15 amino acids. Per germline, CDR1 SGHNT and CDR2 YENEEA. The J segment lost 7 bases and the V segment lost 6 bases, leaving 9 bases of the junction unmatched. Variable domain in full (rest from reference TRBV11-3 and TRBJ2-3): EAGVVQSPRYKIIEKKQPVAFWCNPISGHNTLYWYLQNLGQGPELLIRYENEEAVDDSQLPKDRFSAERLKGVDSTLKIQPAELGDSAVYLCASSQLAGGPYTQYFGPGTRLTVL.

A few counts support this clone. This chain connects TRBV9 to TRBJ1-1; D perhaps matches TRBD1 (6 bases). V was cut by 2 bases and J by 7 bases, with 12 bases left in between. The CDR3 length is 13 residues. CDR1 and CDR2 (germline): SGDLS, YYNGEE. CDR3 sequence (DNA): TGTGCCAGCAGCGTCACAGGGAACGGTGAAGCTTTCTTT. It codes for CASSVTGNGEAFF.

CDR3 amino acids: CASNGGGYEQYF. CDR3 bases: TGTGCCAGCAACGGGGGGGGCTACGAGCAGTACTTC. V is TRBV28 and J is TRBJ2-7; 8 bases are a match to TRBD2. V dropped 7 bases and J dropped 3; count of bases not matched to a gene: 2. The germline V gene encodes CDR1 MDHEN and CDR2 SYDVKM. There are 12 residues in the CDR3.